This T cell receptor (beta chain) was obtained from a study of regulatory T cells in long-lasting Graves disease. General study findings and limits: Favoring TRBV28, TRBJ1-2 and TRBJ2-5 was a feature seen in persistent disease. The number of shared public clonotypes was higher in persistent patients (2,741) than new patients (966). Persistent-disease Graves' patients showed less TCR diversity than new cases.

With iRepertoire HTBI primers and Arm-PCR of CDR3 regions, TCR beta libraries were built. TCRdb recomputed calls from the multiplex PCR reads with MiXCR, one row per CDR3 protein. The table includes hundreds of thousands of distinct CDR3 sequences, around 21% detected once. This clonotype occurred a few times. The antigen remains undetermined. The CDR3 sequence is 13 residues long. Trimming shortened V by 2 bases and J by 3 bases, and 8 bases separated the two germline ends. Germline V gene lookup returns CDR1 MNHGY and CDR2 SVAAGI. Time point reported: persistent/refractory GD, antithyroid drugs over 5 years with positive TRAb. Extracted RNA from PBMCs served as the source of the TCR library.

The source of this sequence is a female donor with Graves disease. This specimen was peripheral blood mononuclear cells (PBMCs), taken when the disease was refractory, from a patient treated with antithyroid drugs. The J gene is TRBJ2-7, the V gene TRBV6-9; unclear D gene. The CDR3 spells CASSYTVGYEQYF. The CDR3 bases are TGTGCCAGCAGTTATACAGTGGGCTACGAGCAGTACTTC.